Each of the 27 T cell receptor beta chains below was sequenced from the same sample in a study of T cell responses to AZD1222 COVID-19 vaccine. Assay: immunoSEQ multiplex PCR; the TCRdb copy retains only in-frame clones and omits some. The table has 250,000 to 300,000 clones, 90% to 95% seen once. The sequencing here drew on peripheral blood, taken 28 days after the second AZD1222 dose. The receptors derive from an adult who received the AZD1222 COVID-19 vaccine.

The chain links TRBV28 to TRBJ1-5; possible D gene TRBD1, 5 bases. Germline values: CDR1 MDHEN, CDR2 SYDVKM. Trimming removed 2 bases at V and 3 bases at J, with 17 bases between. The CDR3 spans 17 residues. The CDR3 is CASSLPGDGPYNQPQHF. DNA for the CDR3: TGTGCCAGCAGTTTACCTGGGGACGGCCCTTACAATCAGCCCCAGCATTTT.

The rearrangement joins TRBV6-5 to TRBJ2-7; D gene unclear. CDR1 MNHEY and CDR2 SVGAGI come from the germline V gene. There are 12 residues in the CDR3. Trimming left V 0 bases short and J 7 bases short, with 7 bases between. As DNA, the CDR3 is TGTGCCAGCAGTTACTCCTACGGGGAGCAGTACTTC. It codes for CASSYSYGEQYF.

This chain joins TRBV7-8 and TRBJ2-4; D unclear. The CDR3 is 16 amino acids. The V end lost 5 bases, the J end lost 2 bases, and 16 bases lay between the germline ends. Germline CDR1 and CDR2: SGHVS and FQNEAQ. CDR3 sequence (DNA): TGTGCCAGCAGCCCTAATCTTCAGAGATCCAAAAACATTCAGTACTTC. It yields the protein CASSPNLQRSKNIQYF.

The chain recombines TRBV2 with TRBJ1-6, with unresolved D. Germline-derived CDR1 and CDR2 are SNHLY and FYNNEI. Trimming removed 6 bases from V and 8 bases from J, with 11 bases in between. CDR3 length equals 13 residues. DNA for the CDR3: TGTGCCAGCAGAGGGATGTTGGATTCACCCCTCCACTTT. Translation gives CASRGMLDSPLHF.

The CDR3 spells CASEKGAGGNTEAFF. As DNA, the CDR3 is TGTGCCAGCGAAAAGGGGGCAGGCGGGAACACTGAAGCTTTCTTT. The V call is TRBV21-1, the J call TRBJ1-1; TRBD1, the D gene given by the table, was not confirmed from the DNA. TRBV21-1 counts as a pseudogene. There are 15 residues in the CDR3.

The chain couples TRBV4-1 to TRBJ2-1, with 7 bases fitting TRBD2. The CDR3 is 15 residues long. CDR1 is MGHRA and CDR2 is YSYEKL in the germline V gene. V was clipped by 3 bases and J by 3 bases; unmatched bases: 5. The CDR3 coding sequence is TGCGCCAGCAGCCACGGGACTATTCGCTACAATGAGCAGTTCTTC. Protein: CASSHGTIRYNEQFF.

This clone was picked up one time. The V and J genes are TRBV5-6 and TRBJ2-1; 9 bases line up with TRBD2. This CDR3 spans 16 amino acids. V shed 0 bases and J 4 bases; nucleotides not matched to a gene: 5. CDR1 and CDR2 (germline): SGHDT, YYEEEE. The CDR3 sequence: CASSLGVAGAYNEQFF. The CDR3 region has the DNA TGTGCCAGCAGCTTGGGGGTAGCGGGGGCATACAATGAGCAGTTCTTC.

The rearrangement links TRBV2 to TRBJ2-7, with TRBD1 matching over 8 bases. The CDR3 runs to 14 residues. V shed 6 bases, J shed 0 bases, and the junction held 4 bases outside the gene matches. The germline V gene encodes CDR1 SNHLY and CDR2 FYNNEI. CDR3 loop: CASSGQGISYEQYF. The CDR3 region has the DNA TGTGCCAGCAGCGGACAGGGTATCTCCTACGAGCAGTACTTC.

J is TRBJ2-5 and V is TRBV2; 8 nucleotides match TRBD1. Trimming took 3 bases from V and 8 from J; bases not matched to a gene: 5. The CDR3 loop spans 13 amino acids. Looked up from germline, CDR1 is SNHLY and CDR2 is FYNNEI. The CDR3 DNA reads TGTGCCAGCAGTGACAGGGGGCGAGAAACCCAGTACTTC. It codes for CASSDRGRETQYF.

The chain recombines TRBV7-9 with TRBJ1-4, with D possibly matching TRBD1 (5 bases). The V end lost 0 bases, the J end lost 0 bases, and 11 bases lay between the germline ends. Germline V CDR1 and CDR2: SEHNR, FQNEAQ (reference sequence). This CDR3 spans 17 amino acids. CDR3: CASSLAGWGATNEKLFF. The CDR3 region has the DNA TGTGCCAGCAGCTTAGCGGGGTGGGGCGCAACTAATGAAAAACTGTTTTTT.

CDR3 DNA: TGCGCCAGCAGCTATTTTAGCGGAGTTAACACCGGGGAGCTGTTTTTT. Amino acids: CASSYFSGVNTGELFF. This chain connects TRBV5-1 to TRBJ2-2; D is perhaps TRBD2 (6 bases). Germline lookup yields CDR1 SGHRS and CDR2 YFSETQ. The CDR3 length is 16 residues. The V end lost 3 bases, the J end lost 2 bases, and 14 bases lay between the germline ends.

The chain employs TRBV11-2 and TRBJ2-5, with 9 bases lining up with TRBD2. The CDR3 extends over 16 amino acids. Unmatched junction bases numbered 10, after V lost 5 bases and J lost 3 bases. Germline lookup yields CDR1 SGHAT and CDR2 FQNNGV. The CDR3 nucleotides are TGTGCCAGCAGCCCAGGGTGGAGCGGGGGGAAAGAGACCCAGTACTTC. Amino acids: CASSPGWSGGKETQYF.

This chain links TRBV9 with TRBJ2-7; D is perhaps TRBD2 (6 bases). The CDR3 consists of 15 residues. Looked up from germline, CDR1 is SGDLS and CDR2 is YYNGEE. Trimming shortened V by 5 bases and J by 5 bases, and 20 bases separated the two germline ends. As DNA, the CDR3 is TGTGCCAGCAGTCTTGATTGGGGGGAGGTTAACGAGCAGTACTTC. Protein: CASSLDWGEVNEQYF.

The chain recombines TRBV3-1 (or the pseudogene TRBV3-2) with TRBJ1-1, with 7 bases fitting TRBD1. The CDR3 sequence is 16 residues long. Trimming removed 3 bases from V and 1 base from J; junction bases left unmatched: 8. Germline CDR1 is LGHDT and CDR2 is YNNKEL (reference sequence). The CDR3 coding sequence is TGTGCCAGCAGCCAGGAGACAGGGATACAGAACACTGAAGCTTTCTTT. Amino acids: CASSQETGIQNTEAFF.

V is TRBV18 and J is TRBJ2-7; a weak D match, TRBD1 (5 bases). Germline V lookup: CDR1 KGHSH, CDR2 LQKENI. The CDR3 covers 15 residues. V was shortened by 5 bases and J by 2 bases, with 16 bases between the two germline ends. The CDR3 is CASSVGRVDAYEQYF. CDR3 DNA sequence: TGTGCCAGCTCAGTGGGCAGGGTTGACGCCTACGAGCAGTACTTC.

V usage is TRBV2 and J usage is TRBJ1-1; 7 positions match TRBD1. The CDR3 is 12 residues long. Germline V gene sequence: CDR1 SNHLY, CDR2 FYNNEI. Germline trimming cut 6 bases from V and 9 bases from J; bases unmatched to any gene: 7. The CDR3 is CASRETGLQAFF. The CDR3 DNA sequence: TGTGCCAGCAGGGAGACAGGGTTACAAGCTTTCTTT.

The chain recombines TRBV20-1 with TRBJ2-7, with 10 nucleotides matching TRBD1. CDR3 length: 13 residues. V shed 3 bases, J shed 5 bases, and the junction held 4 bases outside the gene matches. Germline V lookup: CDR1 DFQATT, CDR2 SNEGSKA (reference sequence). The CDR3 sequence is CSASKDRGNEQYF. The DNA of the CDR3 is TGCAGTGCTAGTAAGGACAGGGGGAACGAGCAGTACTTC.

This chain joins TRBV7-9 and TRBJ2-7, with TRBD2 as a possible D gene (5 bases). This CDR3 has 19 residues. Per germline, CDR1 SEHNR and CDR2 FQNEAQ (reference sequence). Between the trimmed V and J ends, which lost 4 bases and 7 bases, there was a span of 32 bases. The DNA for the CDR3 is TGTGCCAGCAGCTCTCCAGACATACTAGAAGTGTACGGTAGTGTAGAGCAGTACTTC. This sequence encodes CASSSPDILEVYGSVEQYF.

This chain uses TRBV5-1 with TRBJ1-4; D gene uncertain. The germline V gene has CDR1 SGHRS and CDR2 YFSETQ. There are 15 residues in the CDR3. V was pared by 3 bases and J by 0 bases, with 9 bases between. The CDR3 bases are TGCGCCAGCAGCTGGCTCCCTTCAACTAATGAAAAACTGTTTTTT. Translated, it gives CASSWLPSTNEKLFF.

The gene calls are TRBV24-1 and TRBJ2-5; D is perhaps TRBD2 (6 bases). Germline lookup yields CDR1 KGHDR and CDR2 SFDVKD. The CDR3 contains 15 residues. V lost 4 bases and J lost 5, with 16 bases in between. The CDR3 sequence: CATSDRRQGGETQYF. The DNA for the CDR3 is TGTGCCACCAGTGACAGACGGCAGGGAGGCGAGACCCAGTACTTC.

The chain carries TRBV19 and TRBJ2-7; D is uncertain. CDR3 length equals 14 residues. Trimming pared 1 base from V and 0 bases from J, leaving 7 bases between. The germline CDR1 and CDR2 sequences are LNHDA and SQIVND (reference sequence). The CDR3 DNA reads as TGTGCCAGTAGTATAGGCGGTGACTCCTACGAGCAGTACTTC. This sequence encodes CASSIGGDSYEQYF.

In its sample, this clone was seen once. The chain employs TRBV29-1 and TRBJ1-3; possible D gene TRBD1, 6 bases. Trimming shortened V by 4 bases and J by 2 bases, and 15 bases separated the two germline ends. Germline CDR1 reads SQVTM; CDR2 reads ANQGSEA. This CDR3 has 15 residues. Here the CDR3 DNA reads TGCAGCGTTGGGGGGGCAGGTGGCCCTGGAAACACCATATATTTT. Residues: CSVGGAGGPGNTIYF. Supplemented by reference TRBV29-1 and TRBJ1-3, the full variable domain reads SAVISQKPSRDICQRGTSLTIQCQVDSQVTMMFWYRQQPGQSLTLIATANQGSEATYESGFVIDKFPISRPNLTFSTLTVSNMSPEDSSIYLCSVGGAGGPGNTIYFGEGSWLTVV.

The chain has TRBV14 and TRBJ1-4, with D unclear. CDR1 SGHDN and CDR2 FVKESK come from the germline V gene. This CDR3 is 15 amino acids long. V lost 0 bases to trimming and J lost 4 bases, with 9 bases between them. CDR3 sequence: CASSQDIGGNEKLFF. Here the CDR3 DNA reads TGTGCCAGCAGCCAAGATATTGGTGGTAATGAAAAACTGTTTTTT.

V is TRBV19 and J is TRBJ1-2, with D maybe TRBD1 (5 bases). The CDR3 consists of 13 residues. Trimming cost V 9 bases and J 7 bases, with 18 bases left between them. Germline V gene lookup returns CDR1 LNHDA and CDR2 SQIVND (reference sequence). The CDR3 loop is CASSDMGGTGYTF. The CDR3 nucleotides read TGTGCCAGCTCCGACATGGGGGGTACTGGCTACACCTTC.

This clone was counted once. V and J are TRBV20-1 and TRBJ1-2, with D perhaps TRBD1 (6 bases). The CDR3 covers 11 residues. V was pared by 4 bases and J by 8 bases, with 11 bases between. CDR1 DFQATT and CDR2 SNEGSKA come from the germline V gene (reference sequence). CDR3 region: CSANGGNGYTF. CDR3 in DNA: TGCAGTGCTAACGGGGGCAACGGCTACACCTTC.

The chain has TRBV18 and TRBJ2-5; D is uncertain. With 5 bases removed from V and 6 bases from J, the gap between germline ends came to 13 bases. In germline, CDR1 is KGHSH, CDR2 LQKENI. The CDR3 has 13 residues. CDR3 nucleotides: TGTGCCAGCTCATATGCCTTCGTGAAGACCCAGTACTTC. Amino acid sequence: CASSYAFVKTQYF.

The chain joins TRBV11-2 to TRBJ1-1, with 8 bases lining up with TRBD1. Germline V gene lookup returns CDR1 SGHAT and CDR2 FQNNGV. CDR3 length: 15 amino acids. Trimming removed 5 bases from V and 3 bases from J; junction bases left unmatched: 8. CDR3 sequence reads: CASSGQGALDTEAFF. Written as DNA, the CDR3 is TGTGCCAGCAGCGGTCAGGGGGCGTTGGACACTGAAGCTTTCTTT. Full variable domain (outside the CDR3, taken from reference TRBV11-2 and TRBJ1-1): EAGVAQSPRYKIIEKRQSVAFWCNPISGHATLYWYQQILGQGPKLLIQFQNNGVVDDSQLPKDRFSAERLKGVDSTLKIQPAKLEDSAVYLCASSGQGALDTEAFFGQGTRLTVV.